This T cell receptor beta chain was documented in a study of breast tumors, draining lymph nodes, adjacent tissues. Regarding the study as a whole: Most tumor T cells seemingly derive from lymph node, then expand in tumor. Tumor T cell lymph node origin was a supported hypothesis, not proven. Compared with lymph nodes, tumors were less diverse; compared with nontumor tissue, more. Tumor and nontumor repertoires were significantly more similar in luminal-like than in basal-like breast cancer.

The V gene's germline CDR1 is DFQATT and CDR2 SNEGSKA (reference sequence). The CDR3 is 15 amino acids. The V end was cut by 3 bases, the J end by 0 bases, with 14 bases between. This clonotype has just one count. Its cognate antigen is unknown. TCRdb recomputed calls from the multiplex PCR reads with MiXCR, one row per CDR3 protein. The sample comprises 75,000 to 100,000 distinct CDR3 sequences, about 21% of which are singletons, and about 2.5% rests with the top ten. The lymph nodes were axillary draining lymph nodes from breast cancer patients. Sequencing was done on a sample of axillary lymph node tissue. This chain joins TRBV20-1 and TRBJ1-1; D perhaps matches TRBD1 (6 bases). The clonotype originates from a female donor with breast cancer. Some clones in this sample may be carry-over from other donors' samples. CDR3: CSASSGAKVNTEAFF. CDR3 nucleotides: TGCAGTGCTAGCTCGGGGGCTAAGGTGAACACTGAAGCTTTCTTT.